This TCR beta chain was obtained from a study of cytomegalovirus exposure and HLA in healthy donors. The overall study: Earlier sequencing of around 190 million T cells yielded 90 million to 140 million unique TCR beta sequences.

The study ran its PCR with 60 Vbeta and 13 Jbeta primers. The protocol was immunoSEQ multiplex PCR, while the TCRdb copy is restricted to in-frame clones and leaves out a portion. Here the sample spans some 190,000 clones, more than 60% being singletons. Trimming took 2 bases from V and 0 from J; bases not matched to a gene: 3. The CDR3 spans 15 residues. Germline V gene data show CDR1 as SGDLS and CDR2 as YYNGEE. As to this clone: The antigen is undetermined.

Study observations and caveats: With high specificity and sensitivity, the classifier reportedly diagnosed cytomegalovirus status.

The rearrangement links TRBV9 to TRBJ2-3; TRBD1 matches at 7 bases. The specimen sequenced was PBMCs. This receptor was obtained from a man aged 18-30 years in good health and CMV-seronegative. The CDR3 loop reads CASSVTGDSTDTQYF. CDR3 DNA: TGTGCCAGCAGCGTTACAGGGGATAGCACAGATACGCAGTATTTT. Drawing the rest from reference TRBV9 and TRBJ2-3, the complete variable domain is DSGVTQTPKHLITATGQRVTLRCSPRSGDLSVYWYQQSLDQGLQFLIQYYNGEERAKGNILERFSAQQFPDLHSELNLSSLELGDSALYFCASSVTGDSTDTQYFGPGTRLTVL.